What follows is one T cell receptor (beta chain) and its context. Its specificity is not known. Produced via immunoSEQ multiplex PCR; TCRdb's table is partial and in-frame only. The sample has about 63,000 clones, roughly 90% seen once; the top ten hold over 1%. This sample is part of a study of cytomegalovirus exposure and HLA in healthy donors. Separation from the roughly 700-subject first cohort characterized the approximately 120-subject validation cohort, to which the donors belonged. Study results and limitations: CMV antigen specificity of a few CMV-associated chains was confirmed in vitro. First-cohort TCR clusters were later found to tend to co-occur in the 90 to 150 validation repertoires. Cytomegalovirus association was listed for 170 or so TCR beta chains.

This CDR3 region has 17 residues. Germline lookup yields CDR1 SGHRS and CDR2 YFSETQ. The ends were cut back, 1 base at V and 0 bases at J, with 13 bases in the middle. The receptor's source is a woman between 18 and 30 years old in good health and CMV-seronegative. Sequenced sample: PBMCs. V and J are TRBV5-1 and TRBJ2-2; TRBD1 might be the D (6 bases). The CDR3 DNA sequence: TGCGCCAGCAGCTTGTACTCAGGGGTCGCGAACACCGGGGAGCTGTTTTTT. Amino acids: CASSLYSGVANTGELFF.